This T cell receptor beta chain was retrieved from a study of graft-versus-host responses after intestinal transplantation. On this clone itself: The antigen remains undetermined.

This table comes from immunoSEQ multiplex PCR, and its TCRdb copy is limited to in-frame clones, with some not included. The repertoire consists of roughly 90,000 clones, with approximately 90% occurring once and the leading ten covering approximately 0.33%. The CDR3 covers 15 residues. The chain employs TRBV21-1 and TRBJ1-2; TRBD1, as called in the table, went unchecked against the DNA. TRBV21-1 represents a pseudogene. This clonotype originated in a human donor who was the organ donor for an intestinal transplant. The material was unstimulated CD4+ T cells sorted from spleen or lymph node cells, obtained before transplant. CDR3 nucleotide sequence: TGTGCCAGCAGGATCCAAACCGGGACAGGGCATGGCTACACCTTC. Amino acid sequence: CASRIQTGTGHGYTF.